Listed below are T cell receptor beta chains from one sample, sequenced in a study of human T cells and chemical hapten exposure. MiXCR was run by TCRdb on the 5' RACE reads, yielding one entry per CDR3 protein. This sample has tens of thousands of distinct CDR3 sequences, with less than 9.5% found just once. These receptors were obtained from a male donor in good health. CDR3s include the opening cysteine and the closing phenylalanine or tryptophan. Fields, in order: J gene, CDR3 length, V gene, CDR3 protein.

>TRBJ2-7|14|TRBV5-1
CASSLAGSPYEQYF
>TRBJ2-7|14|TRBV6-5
CASRPGTVVEEQYF
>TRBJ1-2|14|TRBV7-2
CASSLAKGLHGYTF
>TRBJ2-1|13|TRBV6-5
CASRKGEYNEQFF
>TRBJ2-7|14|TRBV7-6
CASTPSGDFYEQYF
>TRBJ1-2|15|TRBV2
CASSEAGTAYYGYTF
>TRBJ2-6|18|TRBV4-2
CASSQDPLPSSGANVLTF
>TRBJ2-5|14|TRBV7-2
CASSKTGGQETQYF
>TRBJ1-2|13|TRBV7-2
CASSLDYRGGYTF
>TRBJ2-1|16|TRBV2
CASSESSGRTGNEQFF
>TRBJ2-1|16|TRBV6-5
CASRPGHSSSYNEQFF
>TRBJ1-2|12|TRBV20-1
CSARQGNYGYTF
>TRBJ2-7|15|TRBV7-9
CASSQWGTESYEQYF
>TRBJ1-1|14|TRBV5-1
CASSLVTGGDEAFF
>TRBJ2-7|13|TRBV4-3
CASSQDVQYEQYF
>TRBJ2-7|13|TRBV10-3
CAIGRDRGYEQYF
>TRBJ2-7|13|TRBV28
CASSSGQDVEQYF
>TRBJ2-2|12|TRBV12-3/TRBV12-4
CAIDTNTGELFF
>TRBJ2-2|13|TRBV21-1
CARSGGNTGELFF
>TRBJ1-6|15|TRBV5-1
CASSLEGLRDSPLHF
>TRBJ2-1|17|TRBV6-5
CASSQRLAGGPGNEQFF
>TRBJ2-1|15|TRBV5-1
CASSLVQGSYNEQFF